One and the same sample provided the 23 T cell receptor beta chains below, sequenced in a study of shared clonotypes between healthy human individuals. Method: immunoSEQ multiplex PCR; TCRdb's copy keeps in-frame clones and lacks some. The sample includes approximately 2.1 million clones, 90% to 95% seen only once; the top ten take under 0.45%. Sequenced material: naive CD4+ T cells from PBMCs. Subset: CD45RA+ positively selected. These receptors were taken from a man younger than 35 in good health. Some clones in this sample may be carry-over from other donors' samples.

The V call is TRBV7-3, the J call TRBJ2-3; weak D call: TRBD1 (6 bases). The germline V gene encodes CDR1 SGHTA and CDR2 FQGTGA. The CDR3 has 13 residues. V was shortened by 6 bases and J by 5 bases, with 12 bases between the two germline ends. CDR3 DNA sequence: TGTGCCAGCAGTCAGGGGTGGAAAGATACGCAGTATTTT. This gives the protein CASSQGWKDTQYF. The whole variable domain, filled in from reference TRBV7-3 and TRBJ2-3, reads GAGVSQTPSNKVTEKGKYVELRCDPISGHTALYWYRQSLGQGPEFLIYFQGTGAADDSGLPNDRFFAVRPEGSVSTLKIQRTERGDSAVYLCASSQGWKDTQYFGPGTRLTVL.

For the CDR3, the DNA is TGTGCCAGCAGCTTGGCGGGGGAGGTAGACACTGAAGCTTTCTTT. Translating gives CASSLAGEVDTEAFF. This chain connects TRBV5-8 to TRBJ1-1; weak D call: TRBD1 (5 bases). The length of the CDR3 is 15 residues. Looked up from germline, CDR1 is SGHTS and CDR2 is YDEGEE. V was shortened by 0 bases and J by 3 bases, with 12 bases between the two germline ends.

As for this clone: Its ends do not fully match the called genes, so a read error is possible. The gene calls are TRBV28 and TRBJ1-2, with D perhaps matching TRBD1 (5 bases). The germline gives CDR1 MDHEN, CDR2 SYDVKM. The CDR3 runs 12 residues. CDR3 bases: TGTGCCAGCAGTTTGCGGGCGGTGGGGGAGGACTTC. Protein product: CASSLRAVGEDF.

This rearrangement joins TRBV6-1 to TRBJ2-1, with D unclear. CDR1 is MNHNS and CDR2 is SASEGT in the germline V gene. There are 11 residues in the CDR3. V lost 6 bases and J 10 bases, leaving 10 bases between the germline ends. The chain's CDR3 is CASSPLREQFF. The CDR3 DNA reads TGTGCCAGCAGCCCGTTGAGAGAGCAGTTCTTC.

The V gene is TRBV28, the J gene TRBJ2-1, with D perhaps TRBD2 (5 bases). V was clipped by 2 bases and J by 0 bases, with 11 bases between them. CDR3 length: 16 residues. Germline CDR1 is MDHEN and CDR2 is SYDVKM. In DNA, the CDR3 is TGTGCCAGCAGTTTAGAAGCCCGGGGCTCCTACAATGAGCAGTTCTTC. Residues: CASSLEARGSYNEQFF.

The J gene is TRBJ2-7, the V gene TRBV5-1; D remains unclear. Germline assignment: CDR1 SGHRS and CDR2 YFSETQ. The CDR3 has 16 residues. The V gene lost 0 bases and the J gene lost 4 bases, with 17 bases spanning the gap. Here the CDR3 DNA reads TGCGCCAGCAGCTTGGCCGCGTCGCCCGGAGTGTACGAGCAGTACTTC. Translated, it gives CASSLAASPGVYEQYF.

The J gene is TRBJ2-1, the V gene TRBV5-4; D is perhaps TRBD1 (5 bases). This CDR3 contains 15 residues. Trimming took 4 bases from V and 2 from J, leaving 13 bases between them. CDR1 and CDR2 from the germline V gene are SGHNT and YYREEE (reference sequence). The CDR3 loop reads CASSPGRNTYNEQFF. The CDR3 DNA reads as TGTGCCAGCAGCCCAGGGCGTAACACCTACAATGAGCAGTTCTTC.

In its sample, this clone was seen once. The chain joins TRBV15 to TRBJ2-7; 7 bases match TRBD1. CDR1 is LNHNV, CDR2 YYDKDF, per germline (reference sequence). With V trimmed by 9 bases and J by 7 bases, 24 bases remained unmatched. The CDR3 runs to 17 residues. The CDR3 sequence is CATVAIKPGGSLGEQYF. In DNA form, the CDR3 reads TGTGCCACGGTAGCGATTAAGCCAGGGGGTTCCCTAGGGGAGCAGTACTTC.

The chain uses TRBV9 and TRBJ1-1, with 7 bases that match TRBD1. V was pared by 3 bases and J by 2 bases, with 4 bases of the junction left unmatched. This CDR3 is built from 14 residues. CDR1 and CDR2 from the germline V gene are SGDLS and YYNGEE. CDR3 bases: TGTGCCAGCAGCGGACAGGGAACAAACACTGAAGCTTTCTTT. Protein product: CASSGQGTNTEAFF.

The chain links TRBV28 to TRBJ2-7; D gene ambiguous. Germline CDR1 MDHEN, CDR2 SYDVKM. The CDR3 is 19 amino acids. V dropped 3 bases and J dropped 6 bases, with 30 bases sitting between them. As DNA, the CDR3 is TGTGCCAGCAGTTTGAATTTCCGTCTAAGAGACTTAACGGTTCGCGAGCAGTACTTC. It translates to CASSLNFRLRDLTVREQYF.

The chain employs TRBV6-1 and TRBJ1-3, with D tentatively TRBD1 (6 bases). The CDR3 contains 16 residues. The ends were cut back, 1 base at V and 0 bases at J, with 10 bases in the middle. Germline V gene lookup returns CDR1 MNHNS and CDR2 SASEGT. CDR3 loop: CASSEGLRGSGNTIYF. CDR3 bases: TGTGCCAGCAGTGAAGGTCTCAGGGGCTCTGGAAACACCATATATTTT.

The J gene is TRBJ2-1, the V gene TRBV6-4; D gene uncertain. The germline V and J ends were trimmed by 0 bases and 0 bases, with 9 bases remaining between them. Germline loops: CDR1 MRHNA, CDR2 SNTAGT. The CDR3 runs 16 residues. The CDR3 DNA reads TGTGCCAGCAGTGACTCGGTCTTCAACTCCTACAATGAGCAGTTCTTC. Translation gives CASSDSVFNSYNEQFF.

The chain combines TRBV5-1 with TRBJ2-2; D is unclear. Germline V gives CDR1 SGHRS, CDR2 YFSETQ. Trimming cost V 1 base and J 1 base, with 8 bases left between them. The CDR3 totals 15 residues. The DNA for the CDR3 is TGCGCCAGCAGCTTGACCCAAAAGAACACCGGGGAGCTGTTTTTT. Protein product: CASSLTQKNTGELFF.

The chain employs TRBV7-8 and TRBJ2-2; 9 bases align to TRBD2. This CDR3 has 17 amino acids. Trimming at V came to 2 bases and at J to 8 bases, leaving 12 bases not matched to a gene. CDR1 and CDR2 from the germline V gene are SGHVS and FQNEAQ. CDR3 nucleotide sequence: TGTGCCAGCAGCTTATGGTCCCTAGCGGGAATTGGAGGGGAGCTGTTTTTT. It is translated as CASSLWSLAGIGGELFF.

The chain carries TRBV10-3 and TRBJ2-7; D gene uncertain. Germline CDR1 is ENHRY and CDR2 is SYGVKD. This CDR3 region has 13 residues. V lost 3 bases to trimming and J lost 7 bases, with 13 bases between them. The CDR3 sequence is CAISDAIVEEQYF. CDR3 coding DNA: TGTGCCATCAGTGATGCTATCGTGGAGGAGCAGTACTTC.

The chain joins TRBV6-1 to TRBJ1-4; no firm D call. There are 15 residues in the CDR3. Per germline, CDR1 MNHNS and CDR2 SASEGT. V was shortened by 4 bases and J by 0 bases, with 9 bases between the two germline ends. This chain's CDR3 is CASSVRITTNEKLFF. CDR3 coding DNA: TGTGCCAGCAGTGTTCGGATTACAACTAATGAAAAACTGTTTTTT.

The DNA of the CDR3 is TGTGCCAGCAGTTTCCCCCTGGGGAATCAGCCCCAGCATTTT. Its translation is CASSFPLGNQPQHF. J is TRBJ1-5 and V is TRBV28; D unclear. Trimming removed 3 bases at V and 4 bases at J, with 10 bases between. The CDR3 consists of 14 residues. Germline V gene sequence: CDR1 MDHEN, CDR2 SYDVKM.

This clone was found a few times. Within the sample, other DNA sequences also encode this same CDR3. V usage is TRBV27 and J usage is TRBJ1-2; D gene uncertain. Looked up from germline, CDR1 is MNHEY and CDR2 is SMNVEV (reference sequence). CDR3 length: 13 amino acids. The ends were cut back, 3 bases at V and 4 bases at J, with 9 bases in the middle. This CDR3 is CASSFGRSYGYTF. The CDR3 region has the DNA TGTGCCAGCAGTTTCGGCAGAAGCTATGGCTACACCTTC.

The J gene is TRBJ1-1, the V gene TRBV6-5; maybe TRBD1 (5 bases). Germline CDR1 reads MNHEY; CDR2 reads SVGAGI. The CDR3 is made up of 13 amino acids. The V end was cut by 8 bases, the J end by 6 bases, with 16 bases between. CDR3 nucleotides: TGTGCCAGCTGTTCGGGGGGGAGTTCTGAAGCTTTCTTT. Protein sequence: CASCSGGSSEAFF.

This clone was detected only once. V is TRBV9 and J is TRBJ1-3; TRBD1 might be the D (5 bases). CDR3 length: 17 amino acids. V lost 4 bases, J lost 0 bases, and 17 bases lay in between. Germline CDR1 and CDR2: SGDLS and YYNGEE. The CDR3, as DNA: TGTGCCAGCAGCACTTCAACGGGGCCGAGCTCTGGAAACACCATATATTTT. Protein product: CASSTSTGPSSGNTIYF.

The V call is TRBV10-3, the J call TRBJ2-1; a possible D gene is TRBD1 (6 bases). V lost 3 bases and J 4 bases, leaving 13 bases between the germline ends. The CDR3 consists of 15 residues. The germline gives CDR1 ENHRY, CDR2 SYGVKD. The CDR3 is CAISDLGTPYNEQFF. CDR3 bases: TGTGCCATCAGTGATCTAGGGACACCTTACAATGAGCAGTTCTTC.

The V call is TRBV15, the J call TRBJ1-5; TRBD1 aligns across 10 bases. J was trimmed by 7 bases and V by 4 bases; bases with no gene match: 4. This CDR3 has 14 amino acids. Germline V gene sequence: CDR1 LNHNV, CDR2 YYDKDF (reference sequence). CDR3 in amino acids: CATSKTGGGQPQHF. CDR3 sequence (DNA): TGTGCCACCAGCAAGACAGGGGGCGGACAGCCCCAGCATTTT.

The gene calls are TRBV15 and TRBJ1-1; D not certain. This CDR3 comprises 13 residues. V dropped 4 bases and J dropped 3 bases, with 9 bases sitting between them. Per the germline V gene, CDR1 is LNHNV and CDR2 is YYDKDF (reference sequence). CDR3 sequence reads: CATSTRRHTEAFF. In nucleotides, the CDR3 is TGTGCCACCAGCACCCGGAGGCACACTGAAGCTTTCTTT.